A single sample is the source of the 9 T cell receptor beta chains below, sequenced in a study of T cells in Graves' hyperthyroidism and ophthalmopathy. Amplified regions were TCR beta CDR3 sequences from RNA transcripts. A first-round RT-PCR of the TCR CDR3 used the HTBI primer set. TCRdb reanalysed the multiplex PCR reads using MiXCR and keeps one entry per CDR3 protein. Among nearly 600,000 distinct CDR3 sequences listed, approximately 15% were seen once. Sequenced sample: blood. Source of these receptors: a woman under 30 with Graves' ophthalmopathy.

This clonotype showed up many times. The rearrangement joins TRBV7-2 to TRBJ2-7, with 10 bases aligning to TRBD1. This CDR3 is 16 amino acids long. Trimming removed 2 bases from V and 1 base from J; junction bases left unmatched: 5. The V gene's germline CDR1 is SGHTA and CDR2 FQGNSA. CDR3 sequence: CASSLPDRGHSYEQYF. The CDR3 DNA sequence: TGTGCCAGCAGCTTACCCGACAGGGGGCATTCCTACGAGCAGTACTTC.

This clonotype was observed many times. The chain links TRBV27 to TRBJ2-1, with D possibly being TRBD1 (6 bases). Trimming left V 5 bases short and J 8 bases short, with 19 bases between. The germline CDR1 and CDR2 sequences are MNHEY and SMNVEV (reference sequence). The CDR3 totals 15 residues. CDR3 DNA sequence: TGTGCCAGCAGTACAACGACAAGAGGGGGAGATGAGCAGTTCTTC. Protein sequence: CASSTTTRGGDEQFF.

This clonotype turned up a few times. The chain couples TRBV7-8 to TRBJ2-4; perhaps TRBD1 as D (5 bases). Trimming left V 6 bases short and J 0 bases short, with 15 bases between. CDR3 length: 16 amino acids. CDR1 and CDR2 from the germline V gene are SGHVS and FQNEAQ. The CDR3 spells CASSSTANLAKNIQYF. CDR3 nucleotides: TGTGCCAGCAGTTCGACAGCGAATCTAGCCAAAAACATTCAGTACTTC.

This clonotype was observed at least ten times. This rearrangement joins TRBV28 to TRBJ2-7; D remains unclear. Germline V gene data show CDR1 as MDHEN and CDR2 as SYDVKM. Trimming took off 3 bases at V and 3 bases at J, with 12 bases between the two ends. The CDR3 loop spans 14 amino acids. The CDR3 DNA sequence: TGTGCCAGCAGTTTCAGAGGATTACTCTACGAGCAGTACTTC. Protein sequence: CASSFRGLLYEQYF.

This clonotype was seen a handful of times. CDR3 coding DNA: TGTGCCATCAGTGAGTACAGGGCCGGCACAGATACGCAGTATTTT. It is translated as CAISEYRAGTDTQYF. V gene TRBV10-3 combines with J gene TRBJ2-3; possible D gene TRBD1, 6 bases. CDR3 length: 15 residues. Germline values: CDR1 ENHRY, CDR2 SYGVKD. V was trimmed by 1 base and J by 1 base, leaving 9 bases between them.

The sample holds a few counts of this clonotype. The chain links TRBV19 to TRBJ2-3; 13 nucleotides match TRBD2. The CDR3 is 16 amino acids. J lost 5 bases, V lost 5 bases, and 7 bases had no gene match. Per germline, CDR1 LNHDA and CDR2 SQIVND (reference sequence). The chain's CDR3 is CASSLWTSGREDTQYF. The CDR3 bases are TGTGCCAGTAGTCTGTGGACTAGCGGGAGAGAAGATACGCAGTATTTT.

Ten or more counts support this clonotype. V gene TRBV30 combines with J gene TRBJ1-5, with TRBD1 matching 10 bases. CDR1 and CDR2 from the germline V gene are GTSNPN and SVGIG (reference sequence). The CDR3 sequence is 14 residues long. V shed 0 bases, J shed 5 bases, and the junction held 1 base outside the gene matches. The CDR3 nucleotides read TGTGCCTGGAGTGTGGGACAGGGGTATCAGCCCCAGCATTTT. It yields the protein CAWSVGQGYQPQHF.

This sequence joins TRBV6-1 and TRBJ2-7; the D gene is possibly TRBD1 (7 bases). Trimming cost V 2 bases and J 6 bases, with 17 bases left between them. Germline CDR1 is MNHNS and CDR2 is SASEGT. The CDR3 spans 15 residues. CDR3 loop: CASSEMAGGGVEQYF. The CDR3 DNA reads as TGTGCCAGCAGTGAAATGGCAGGGGGAGGTGTCGAGCAGTACTTC.

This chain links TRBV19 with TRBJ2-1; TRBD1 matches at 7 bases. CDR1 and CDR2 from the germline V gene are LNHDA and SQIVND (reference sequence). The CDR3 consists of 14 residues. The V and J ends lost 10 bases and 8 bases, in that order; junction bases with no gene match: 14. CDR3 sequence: CATRYRGSGDEQFF. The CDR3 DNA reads TGTGCCACCCGATACAGGGGTTCGGGCGATGAGCAGTTCTTC.